The 32 T cell receptor beta chains listed next were all sequenced from one sample in a study of early T cells in non-severe SARS-CoV-2 infection. TCRdb re-called the 5' RACE reads through MiXCR, storing one row per CDR3 protein. There are approximately 56,000 distinct CDR3 sequences in the sample; more than 9% occur only once, and approximately 4% lies in the top ten. The sequencing input was whole blood. All receptors come from an adult who was a healthcare worker with PCR-confirmed SARS-CoV-2 infection or an uninfected control (not recorded which).

This clonotype turned up a few times. The CDR3 reads CAIRAGTGSNTGELFF. The CDR3 DNA reads as TGTGCCATCAGAGCCGGGACAGGCTCTAACACCGGGGAGCTGTTTTTT. The chain is built from TRBV2 and TRBJ2-2; 8 bases align to TRBD1. Germline V gene lookup returns CDR1 SNHLY and CDR2 FYNNEI. V dropped 10 bases and J dropped 2; count of bases not matched to a gene: 12. CDR3 size: 16 residues.

This clonotype was picked up many times. V is TRBV29-1 and J is TRBJ2-1; possibly TRBD1 for D (7 bases). The CDR3 is 13 amino acids. The germline V and J ends were trimmed by 7 bases and 5 bases, with 15 bases remaining between them. In germline, CDR1 is SQVTM, CDR2 ANQGSEA. The CDR3 DNA sequence: TGCAGCGCTCAGGACAGGAGGGACAATGAGCAGTTCTTC. It codes for CSAQDRRDNEQFF.

Ten or more counts support this clonotype. This chain links TRBV3-1 with TRBJ1-5, with TRBD1 matching over 9 bases. The germline gives CDR1 LGHDT, CDR2 YNNKEL (reference sequence). Germline trimming cut 1 base from V and 7 bases from J; bases unmatched to any gene: 5. The CDR3 sequence is 15 residues long. The DNA for the CDR3 is TGTGCCAGCAGCCAAGCACAGGGGGCACGGCAGCCCCAGCATTTT. It encodes CASSQAQGARQPQHF.

This clonotype was seen ten or more times. The rearrangement links TRBV3-1 to TRBJ2-3; D is ambiguous. V gave up 5 bases and J gave up 2 bases, with 8 bases separating them. CDR3 length: 13 amino acids. Germline V CDR1 and CDR2: LGHDT, YNNKEL (reference sequence). CDR3 sequence (DNA): TGTGCCAGCAGCATAAAAGCCACAGATACGCAGTATTTT. This translates into CASSIKATDTQYF.

This clonotype was observed at least ten times. This sequence joins TRBV19 and TRBJ2-1; 8 bases line up with TRBD2. There are 13 residues in the CDR3. J lost 6 bases, V lost 5 bases, and 3 bases had no gene match. CDR1 is LNHDA, CDR2 SQIVND, per germline (reference sequence). The CDR3 sequence: CASSVGGGNEQFF. The CDR3 coding sequence is TGTGCCAGTAGTGTCGGGGGGGGCAATGAGCAGTTCTTC. The variable domain in full, with the rest retrieved from reference TRBV19 and TRBJ2-1, is DGGITQSPKYLFRKEGQNVTLSCEQNLNHDAMYWYRQDPGQGLRLIYYSQIVNDFQKGDIAEGYSVSREKKESFPLTVTSAQKNPTAFYLCASSVGGGNEQFFGPGTRLTVL.

The J gene is TRBJ2-7, the V gene TRBV7-8; TRBD2 matches at 8 bases. Germline lookup yields CDR1 SGHVS and CDR2 FQNEAQ. The CDR3 contains 15 residues. The junction had 10 bases not matched to a gene; V was cut back by 3 bases and J by 6 bases. CDR3 in amino acids: CASSLGPGLVLEQYF. CDR3 bases: TGTGCCAGCAGCTTGGGCCCGGGACTAGTGCTCGAGCAGTACTTC.

This clonotype was recorded at least ten times. The chain joins TRBV7-3 to TRBJ2-1; 9 bases align to TRBD2. The CDR3 spans 14 residues. CDR1 and CDR2 from the germline V gene are SGHTA and FQGTGA. The V segment lost 0 bases and the J segment 6 bases; nucleotides outside the gene matches: 0. CDR3 in amino acids: CASSLTSGSNEQFF. The CDR3, as DNA: TGTGCCAGCAGCTTAACTAGCGGGAGCAATGAGCAGTTCTTC. The full variable domain, completed using reference TRBV7-3 and TRBJ2-1, is GAGVSQTPSNKVTEKGKYVELRCDPISGHTALYWYRQSLGQGPEFLIYFQGTGAADDSGLPNDRFFAVRPEGSVSTLKIQRTERGDSAVYLCASSLTSGSNEQFFGPGTRLTVL.

This clonotype was seen repeatedly, ten times or more. The J gene is TRBJ1-4, the V gene TRBV18, with 8 nucleotides matching TRBD1. Unmatched junction bases numbered 7, after V lost 5 bases and J lost 8 bases. This CDR3 has 14 residues. Germline assignment: CDR1 KGHSH and CDR2 LQKENI. CDR3 residues: CASSSDRGDEKLFF. The CDR3 coding sequence is TGTGCCAGCTCATCTGACAGGGGAGACGAAAAACTGTTTTTT.

This clonotype was counted many times. The CDR3: CASSLAGRSYNEQFF. In nucleotides, the CDR3 is TGTGCCAGCAGCTTAGCGGGGCGGTCCTACAATGAGCAGTTCTTC. V is TRBV7-9 and J is TRBJ2-1; a weak D match, TRBD1 (5 bases). The CDR3 length is 15 residues. The V and J ends lost 0 bases and 1 base respectively, with 7 bases between them. Germline loops: CDR1 SEHNR, CDR2 FQNEAQ (reference sequence).

The chain carries TRBV5-1 and TRBJ1-6; TRBD1 might be the D (5 bases). The CDR3 runs 15 residues. The germline gives CDR1 SGHRS, CDR2 YFSETQ. The V gene lost 2 bases and the J gene lost 8 bases, with 14 bases spanning the gap. CDR3 loop: CASSLGQGRYSPLHF. CDR3 DNA: TGCGCCAGCAGCTTAGGGCAGGGCCGGTATTCACCCCTCCACTTT. The variable domain in full, completed from reference TRBV5-1 and TRBJ1-6, reads KAGVTQTPRYLIKTRGQQVTLSCSPISGHRSVSWYQQTPGQGLQFLFEYFSETQRNKGNFPGRFSGRQFSNSRSEMNVSTLELGDSALYLCASSLGQGRYSPLHFGNGTRLTVT.

The chain combines TRBV7-6 with TRBJ1-4; D perhaps matches TRBD1 (6 bases). Germline V CDR1 and CDR2: SGHVS, FNYEAQ. Trimming pared 4 bases from V and 8 bases from J, leaving 17 bases between. This CDR3 spans 15 amino acids. The CDR3 DNA reads as TGTGCCAGCAGCTCCTCGGGCAGGGGAGGGGAAAAACTGTTTTTT. Its translation is CASSSSGRGGEKLFF.

This clonotype was seen only a few times. The chain uses TRBV5-5 and TRBJ1-2; 9 bases align to TRBD1. V lost 2 bases and J lost 3; bases outside the gene matches: 2. Germline loops: CDR1 SGHKS, CDR2 YYEKEE (reference sequence). The CDR3 is 14 residues long. The CDR3 is CASSLQGADYGYTF. CDR3 coding DNA: TGTGCCAGCAGCTTACAGGGGGCAGACTATGGCTACACCTTC.

The table lists this clonotype with many counts. The V gene is TRBV29-1, the J gene TRBJ2-1; D is undetermined. The CDR3 covers 14 residues. Germline V CDR1 and CDR2: SQVTM, ANQGSEA. Deletions cut 5 bases from V and 7 bases from J, with 18 bases between. CDR3 amino acids: CSVSPSFAQNEQFF. The CDR3 coding sequence is TGCAGCGTTAGCCCCTCCTTCGCGCAGAATGAGCAGTTCTTC.

This clonotype was observed at least ten times. V is TRBV7-2 and J is TRBJ2-3, with 11 positions matching TRBD2. This CDR3 is 13 amino acids long. Germline V lookup: CDR1 SGHTA, CDR2 FQGNSA. This CDR3 is CASLTSGGDTQYF. The DNA for the CDR3 is TGTGCTAGCTTAACTAGCGGGGGAGATACGCAGTATTTT.

V usage is TRBV2 and J usage is TRBJ1-2; the D gene is possibly TRBD1 (6 bases). The CDR3 contains 16 residues. Germline V CDR1 and CDR2: SNHLY, FYNNEI. The V end was cut by 1 base, the J end by 4 bases, with 16 bases between. CDR3 in amino acids: CASSEEAGAGLYGYTF. The DNA for the CDR3 is TGTGCCAGCAGTGAAGAGGCAGGGGCCGGTCTCTATGGCTACACCTTC.

The sample holds many counts of this clonotype. The genes are TRBV19 and TRBJ2-4; 7 positions agree with TRBD1. The CDR3 runs to 13 residues. Germline-derived CDR1 and CDR2 are LNHDA and SQIVND (reference sequence). V was pared by 8 bases and J by 3 bases, with 4 bases of the junction left unmatched. CDR3 sequence: CASADRDKNIQYF. The CDR3 nucleotides are TGTGCCAGTGCCGACAGGGACAAAAACATTCAGTACTTC.

This clonotype was counted ten times or more. V usage is TRBV11-2 and J usage is TRBJ2-5; 8 bases are a match to TRBD2. V gave up 5 bases and J gave up 4 bases; unmatched junction bases: 3. From germline, CDR1 is SGHAT and CDR2 FQNNGV. The CDR3 runs to 13 residues. The CDR3 DNA is TGTGCCAGCAGCCCGGGACTAGGAGAGACCCAGTACTTC. This gives the protein CASSPGLGETQYF.

This clonotype came up many times. V gene TRBV7-3 combines with J gene TRBJ2-3; D might be TRBD2 (6 bases). Germline CDR1 is SGHTA and CDR2 is FQGTGA. Trimming removed 7 bases from V and 3 bases from J, with 20 bases in between. CDR3 length equals 16 residues. CDR3 sequence: CASIPRRGGVTDTQYF. The CDR3 region has the DNA TGTGCCAGCATACCGAGGCGGGGCGGGGTTACAGATACGCAGTATTTT.

This clonotype showed up many times. This chain uses TRBV7-9 with TRBJ2-7; D assignment may be TRBD1 or TRBD2 (5 bases each). Between the trimmed V and J ends, which lost 0 bases and 1 base, there was a span of 10 bases. Germline-derived CDR1 and CDR2 are SEHNR and FQNEAQ (reference sequence). The CDR3 length is 15 residues. In DNA, the CDR3 is TGTGCCAGCAGCTTAGCGCTGGGACCTTCCTACGAGCAGTACTTC. This codes for CASSLALGPSYEQYF.

J is TRBJ2-3 and V is TRBV3-1, with D possibly matching TRBD2 (5 bases). The germline CDR1 and CDR2 sequences are LGHDT and YNNKEL (reference sequence). The CDR3 is made up of 14 amino acids. The V gene lost 8 bases and the J gene lost 3 bases, with 15 bases spanning the gap. The CDR3 DNA reads TGTGCCAGCGGAGAGGGCTTTGAGACAGATACGCAGTATTTT. Its protein product is CASGEGFETDTQYF.

This clonotype was found many times. The J gene is TRBJ2-1, the V gene TRBV2; possible D gene TRBD2, 5 bases. Germline V gene sequence: CDR1 SNHLY, CDR2 FYNNEI. V gave up 7 bases and J gave up 10 bases, with 14 bases separating them. There are 12 residues in the CDR3. In nucleotides, the CDR3 is TGTGCCAGCAAATTCGTGGGCGGGGAGCAGTTCTTC. Its protein is CASKFVGGEQFF.

This clonotype was seen at least ten times. The rearrangement uses TRBV5-8 and TRBJ2-5; a weak D match, TRBD2 (6 bases). The CDR3 length is 14 residues. Trimming stripped 2 bases from V and 5 bases from J, with 13 bases between. CDR1 and CDR2 (germline): SGHTS, YDEGEE. As DNA, the CDR3 is TGTGCCAGCAGCTTCGGCGGAGGGAAGGAGACCCAGTACTTC. Translated, it gives CASSFGGGKETQYF.

There are a few counts of this clonotype. V usage is TRBV4-2 and J usage is TRBJ2-3; the match to TRBD1 covers 10 bases. Germline trimming cut 0 bases from V and 3 bases from J; bases unmatched to any gene: 12. The germline gives CDR1 LGHNA, CDR2 YNFKEQ. CDR3 length: 19 amino acids. The CDR3 here is CASSQERGSRDRGTDTQYF. In DNA, the CDR3 is TGTGCCAGCAGCCAAGAGAGAGGTTCCCGGGACAGGGGTACAGATACGCAGTATTTT.

This clonotype occurred a few times. This sequence joins TRBV2 and TRBJ2-2, with 8 positions matching TRBD2. Germline V lookup: CDR1 SNHLY, CDR2 FYNNEI. The CDR3 extends over 16 amino acids. Trimming took 3 bases from V and 7 from J; bases not matched to a gene: 10. The CDR3 region is CASSDGAGVGIGELFF. CDR3 DNA sequence: TGTGCCAGCAGTGACGGAGCGGGAGTCGGGATCGGGGAGCTGTTTTTT.

This clonotype was seen many times. V and J are TRBV12-3 or TRBV12-4 and TRBJ2-7, with 8 bases that match TRBD2. The ends lost 8 bases at V and 2 bases at J; junction bases unmatched: 8. This CDR3 spans 14 amino acids. CDR3 nucleotide sequence: TGTGCCAGCCGCCTGAGCGGGAGTACCTACGAGCAGTACTTC. It specifies CASRLSGSTYEQYF.

There are a few counts of this clonotype. The chain has TRBV7-8 and TRBJ2-3; D remains ambiguous. Germline V gene data show CDR1 as SGHVS and CDR2 as FQNEAQ. The CDR3 totals 13 residues. The V end was cut by 2 bases, the J end by 6 bases, with 9 bases between. The CDR3 protein is CASSLLGGDTQYF. The CDR3 nucleotides are TGTGCCAGCAGCTTATTAGGTGGTGATACGCAGTATTTT.

The CDR3 spells CAIGRVRADGELFF. DNA for the CDR3: TGTGCCATCGGACGGGTCAGGGCCGACGGGGAGCTGTTTTTT. The chain employs TRBV10-3 and TRBJ2-2, with D possibly being TRBD1 (5 bases). There are 14 residues in the CDR3. Germline CDR1 ENHRY, CDR2 SYGVKD. Deletions cut 8 bases from V and 7 bases from J, with 17 bases between.

Ten or more counts support this clonotype. This chain connects TRBV18 to TRBJ1-5; 8 bases are shared with TRBD1. Germline V gene sequence: CDR1 KGHSH, CDR2 LQKENI. This CDR3 spans 14 amino acids. With V trimmed by 4 bases and J by 5 bases, 4 bases remained unmatched. DNA of the CDR3: TGTGCCAGCTCACTGGGACAGGTACATCAGCCCCAGCATTTT. Its protein is CASSLGQVHQPQHF.

The V call is TRBV20-1, the J call TRBJ2-5, with TRBD1 identical over 8 bases. This CDR3 region has 13 residues. Germline CDR1 reads DFQATT; CDR2 reads SNEGSKA (reference sequence). V trimming: 5 bases; J trimming: 5 bases; junction bases outside the gene matches: 7. CDR3 nucleotides: TGCAGTGCTTGCGGACAGGGTCCGGAGACCCAGTACTTC. The encoded protein is CSACGQGPETQYF.

This clonotype was observed many times. V usage is TRBV28 and J usage is TRBJ1-2; TRBD1 agrees at 10 bases. CDR1 and CDR2 from the germline V gene are MDHEN and SYDVKM. This CDR3 region has 17 residues. Trimming at V came to 5 bases and at J to 2 bases, leaving 11 bases not matched to a gene. CDR3 sequence (DNA): TGTGCCAGCAGTCCCCCCGGGACAGGGGCCGGAAACTATGGCTACACCTTC. As protein: CASSPPGTGAGNYGYTF.

This clonotype was seen ten or more times. The J gene is TRBJ2-1, the V gene TRBV18; TRBD2 agrees at 13 bases. This CDR3 contains 15 residues. The germline CDR1 and CDR2 sequences are KGHSH and LQKENI. The junction had 4 bases not matched to a gene; V was cut back by 2 bases and J by 9 bases. This CDR3 reads CASSPGTSGIGEQFF. The CDR3 nucleotides are TGTGCCAGCTCACCAGGGACTAGCGGGATAGGTGAGCAGTTCTTC.

The CDR3 spells CSASIANTGELFF. For the CDR3, the DNA is TGCAGTGCTAGTATTGCCAACACCGGGGAGCTGTTTTTT. The chain links TRBV20-1 to TRBJ2-2; no definite D call. Germline CDR1 and CDR2: DFQATT and SNEGSKA (reference sequence). Trimming shortened V by 3 bases and J by 2 bases, and 7 bases separated the two germline ends. The CDR3 is 13 amino acids.